Listed below are T cell receptor beta chains from one sample, sequenced in a study of blood T cell repertoires in COVID-19. Sequencing was performed with immunoSEQ multiplex PCR; in TCRdb, only in-frame clones are kept and a portion is missing. The sample shows under 200,000 clones, 88% of them seen only once. The sample was peripheral blood. The receptor source for this set is a man aged 45-65 years who had recovered from COVID-19. The conserved cysteine and the conserved F or W are not part of the CDR3 here. A D gene is named only where the DNA matches it firmly.

cdr3_aa,v_call,d_call,j_call
ASSPSDTQY,TRBV18,.,TRBJ2-3
ASSLGLENSPLH,TRBV7-3,.,TRBJ1-6
ASSWSSGSWQF,TRBV6-2/TRBV6-3,TRBD2,TRBJ2-1
ASSLVGGYEQY,TRBV7-9,.,TRBJ2-7
ASSFAGYYEQY,TRBV7-9,.,TRBJ2-7
ASSQWTSGASNEQY,TRBV14,TRBD2,TRBJ2-7
ASSVGLAGGLNQETQY,TRBV5-1,TRBD2,TRBJ2-5
ASRLNRGEETQY,TRBV11-2,TRBD1,TRBJ2-5
ATSDFRQAPVGTQY,TRBV24-1,.,TRBJ2-5
ASSYSAGEAKNIQY,TRBV6-2/TRBV6-3,TRBD2,TRBJ2-4
ASAAQGDYGYT,TRBV27,.,TRBJ1-2
ASSLAAGGAIY,TRBV12-3/TRBV12-4,.,TRBJ1-3
ASSPRQGYGYT,TRBV7-2,TRBD1,TRBJ1-2
ASSELSDYGYT,TRBV25-1,.,TRBJ1-2
ASSRDRGTNEKLF,TRBV14,TRBD1,TRBJ1-4
ASSQGDNTEAF,TRBV7-9,TRBD1,TRBJ1-1
ASSPPGTPVGYGYT,TRBV18,.,TRBJ1-2
ASSLGSMNEKLF,TRBV19,.,TRBJ1-4
ASSTRHRSVTDTQY,TRBV7-6,.,TRBJ2-3
ASSLVDRGEGYT,TRBV7-9,TRBD1,TRBJ1-2
ASSYASPTEEQY,TRBV6-6,.,TRBJ2-7
ASSLGQGFYNSPLH,TRBV7-9,TRBD1,TRBJ1-6
ASSFGTGKNTEAF,TRBV7-9,TRBD1,TRBJ1-1
ASSSQREGPRDTQY,TRBV7-2,TRBD2,TRBJ2-3
ASSIAGADTQY,TRBV19,.,TRBJ2-3
ASSGTGPGTDTQY,TRBV28,TRBD1,TRBJ2-3
ASSMTVPYEQY,TRBV7-9,.,TRBJ2-7
ASSLSSQVPQETQY,TRBV7-2,.,TRBJ2-5
ASSPLNRGYQETQY,TRBV6-2/TRBV6-3,.,TRBJ2-5
ASTTASLREQY,TRBV6-5,.,TRBJ2-7
ASSWDFSGNTIY,TRBV11-2,.,TRBJ1-3
ASSGDRDGVQY,TRBV9,TRBD1,TRBJ2-7
AISEGDGSSYEQY,TRBV10-3,.,TRBJ2-7
ASSEQFNQPQH,TRBV2,.,TRBJ1-5
ASSYTPGEEQY,TRBV6-2/TRBV6-3,.,TRBJ2-7
ASSVAAQGYGYT,TRBV9,TRBD1,TRBJ1-2
ASSLNYGYT,TRBV6-1,.,TRBJ1-2
ASSPGSLAKNIQY,TRBV7-2,.,TRBJ2-4